This record concerns one T cell receptor (beta chain) sequence. Its target is unknown. This record comes from a study of T cell responses to AZD1222 COVID-19 vaccine. Overall study results and limits: Spike-spanning, vaccine-associated CD4 TCRs were dominant at 160-218 and 743-854. Unmutated variant regions are reportedly the target of nearly half of TCRs that are spike-specific.

Germline V CDR1 and CDR2: SGHTS, YDEGEE. The CDR3 runs 16 residues. J lost 4 bases, V lost 4 bases, and 11 bases had no gene match. This table comes from immunoSEQ multiplex PCR, and its TCRdb copy is limited to in-frame clones, with some not included. Of about 120,000 clones listed, around 92% are singletons. The V call is TRBV5-8, the J call TRBJ2-7, with 10 bases fitting TRBD1. The sample consisted of peripheral blood, taken on day 0 of AZD1222 vaccination. This TCR derives from an adult in good health. The CDR3 DNA reads TGTGCCAGCAGCCAATCCTGGGACAGGGGAGGATACGAGCAGTACTTC. It codes for CASSQSWDRGGYEQYF.